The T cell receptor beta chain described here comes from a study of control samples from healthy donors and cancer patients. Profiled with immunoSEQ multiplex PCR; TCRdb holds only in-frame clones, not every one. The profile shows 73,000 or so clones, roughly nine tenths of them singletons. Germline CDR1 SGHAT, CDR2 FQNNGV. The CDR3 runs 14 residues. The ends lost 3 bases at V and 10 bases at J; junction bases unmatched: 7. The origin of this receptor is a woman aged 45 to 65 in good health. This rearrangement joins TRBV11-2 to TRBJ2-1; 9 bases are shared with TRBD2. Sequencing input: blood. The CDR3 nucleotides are TGTGCCAGCAGCTTTAGCGGGAGCCAAGGAGAGCAGTTCTTC. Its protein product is CASSFSGSQGEQFF.